A selection of T cell receptor beta chains follows, all from one sample in a study of beta chain features in type 1 diabetes. This table comes from immunoSEQ multiplex PCR, and its TCRdb copy is limited to in-frame clones, with some not included. Among roughly 290,000 clones, about 7.8% were seen once, and the ten largest hold roughly 1%. The sample taken for sequencing was central memory CD4+ T cells from blood. These receptors were collected from a young woman in good health. Both conserved end residues are part of each CDR3. D genes are given only for firm matches. The listing skips clone size in some rows; elsewhere it reads once, few, many or a size class.

V	size	J	length	D	CDR3	DNA
TRBV18	NA	TRBJ2-7	15	NA	CASSHTGMGAYEQYF	TGTGCCAGCTCACACACCGGGATGGGGGCCTACGAGCAGTACTTC
TRBV30	few	TRBJ2-1	13	NA	CAWSGSGGGEQFF	TGTGCCTGGAGTGGCTCCGGGGGTGGTGAGCAGTTCTTC
TRBV6-1	few	TRBJ1-1	13	NA	CASTGHMNTEAFF	TGTGCCAGTACTGGACACATGAACACTGAAGCTTTCTTT
TRBV14	few	TRBJ2-1	15	TRBD1	CASSFRDRGYDEQFF	TGTGCCAGCAGCTTCCGGGACAGGGGCTACGATGAGCAGTTCTTC
TRBV5-6	few	TRBJ2-1	16	TRBD2	CASSFRRETAYNEQFF	TGTGCCAGCAGCTTCAGGCGGGAGACCGCCTACAATGAGCAGTTCTTC
TRBV2	few	TRBJ2-1	13	NA	CASTRESYNEQFF	TGTGCCAGCACCCGTGAGAGTTACAATGAGCAGTTCTTC
TRBV7-6	NA	TRBJ1-5	13	NA	CASKEVWSQPQHF	TGTGCCAGCAAGGAGGTATGGAGTCAGCCCCAGCATTTT
TRBV28	few	TRBJ1-2	12	NA	CASTDSLHGYTF	TGTGCCAGCACGGACAGTCTCCATGGCTACACCTTC
TRBV7-2	few	TRBJ1-2	13	TRBD1	CASSQGTVGGYTF	TGTGCCAGCAGCCAAGGGACAGTAGGAGGCTACACCTTC
TRBV7-9	NA	TRBJ2-5	15	NA	CASSLASGAGETQYF	TGTGCCAGCAGCTTAGCCTCAGGGGCCGGCGAGACCCAGTACTTC
TRBV7-2	few	TRBJ2-3	13	NA	CASSFGGGVTQYF	TGTGCCAGCAGCTTTGGGGGCGGGGTTACGCAGTATTTT
TRBV11-3	NA	TRBJ2-6	15	NA	CASSSPRSGANVLTF	TGTGCCAGCAGCTCCCCCCGGTCTGGGGCCAACGTCCTGACTTTC
TRBV7-2	few	TRBJ1-5	15	TRBD1	CASSLDRGGNQPQHF	TGTGCCAGCAGCTTGGACAGGGGAGGCAATCAGCCCCAGCATTTT
TRBV6-5	few	TRBJ1-1	13	NA	CASSEVTDTEAFF	TGTGCCAGCAGTGAGGTCACAGACACTGAAGCTTTCTTT
TRBV2	NA	TRBJ2-5	14	NA	CASSEARGWETQYF	TGTGCCAGCAGTGAAGCTCGAGGGTGGGAGACCCAGTACTTC
TRBV5-1	few	TRBJ1-2	12	TRBD1	CATSPTGEGYTF	TGCGCCACCTCACCGACAGGGGAGGGCTACACCTTC
TRBV4-3	NA	TRBJ1-2	15	NA	CASSPAAASGRGYTF	TGCGCCAGCAGCCCTGCAGCAGCGTCGGGTCGTGGCTACACCTTC
TRBV18	NA	TRBJ2-5	13	NA	CASSWTEGETQYF	TGTGCCAGCTCGTGGACAGAGGGAGAGACCCAGTACTTC
TRBV2	few	TRBJ1-1	13	NA	CASRYTAVTEAFF	TGTGCCAGCAGGTACACGGCAGTCACTGAAGCTTTCTTT
TRBV7-9	few	TRBJ1-5	14	NA	CASSFWGTDQPQHF	TGTGCCAGCAGCTTTTGGGGGACGGATCAGCCCCAGCATTTT
TRBV5-1	few	TRBJ2-3	15	NA	CASSLRSVGEDTQYF	TGCGCCAGCAGCCTTAGGTCAGTGGGAGAAGATACGCAGTATTTT
TRBV7-2	NA	TRBJ2-7	15	NA	CASSLAAASVYEQYF	TGTGCCAGCAGCTTAGCTGCCGCTAGCGTTTACGAGCAGTACTTC